The 8 T cell receptor beta chains in this list originate from one sample, sequenced in a study of T cell responses to AZD1222 COVID-19 vaccine. The repertoire was sequenced with immunoSEQ multiplex PCR; TCRdb's copy has only in-frame clones and lacks some. Among almost 55,000 clones listed, around 84% were seen once. The sequences come from peripheral blood, collected on day 0 of AZD1222 vaccination. The origin of the receptors is an adult in good health.

The V call is TRBV7-2, the J call TRBJ2-7; TRBD2 matches 7 bases. Germline values: CDR1 SGHTA, CDR2 FQGNSA. The CDR3 loop spans 15 amino acids. V lost 5 bases to trimming and J lost 4 bases; unmatched junction nucleotides: 11. The CDR3 coding sequence is TGTGCCAGCAGCGTGGGTAGCGGGTTTTTATACGAGCAGTACTTC. Translating it yields CASSVGSGFLYEQYF.

This clone occurred once. CDR3 DNA sequence: TGTGCCAGCAGTGAGGGGGTTCGTGGTGACGATACGCAGTATTTT. Its translation is CASSEGVRGDDTQYF. The rearrangement joins TRBV2 to TRBJ2-3, with D perhaps TRBD1 or TRBD2 (5 bases each). Trimming took off 3 bases at V and 6 bases at J, with 16 bases between the two ends. Germline values: CDR1 SNHLY, CDR2 FYNNEI. The CDR3 covers 15 residues.

This clone was observed a few times. The chain couples TRBV19 to TRBJ1-1; TRBD1 agrees at 7 bases. Trimming took 6 bases from V and 5 from J; bases not matched to a gene: 9. Germline V gives CDR1 LNHDA, CDR2 SQIVND (reference sequence). This CDR3 has 14 residues. CDR3 DNA sequence: TGTGCCAGTAGGACACAGGGGATTATTACTGAAGCTTTCTTT. Translating gives CASRTQGIITEAFF. Full variable domain (missing parts from reference TRBV19 and TRBJ1-1): DGGITQSPKYLFRKEGQNVTLSCEQNLNHDAMYWYRQDPGQGLRLIYYSQIVNDFQKGDIAEGYSVSREKKESFPLTVTSAQKNPTAFYLCASRTQGIITEAFFGQGTRLTVV.

On this clone itself: The junction departs from germline at one end; a sequencing error may be responsible. The CDR3 region is CASNLVTSGGSWETQYF. The DNA for the CDR3 is TGTGCCAGCAACTTGGTGACTAGCGGAGGATCGTGGGAGACCCAGTACTTC. The V gene is TRBV5-6, the J gene TRBJ2-5; TRBD2 matches at 9 bases. The CDR3 loop spans 17 amino acids. Germline V gives CDR1 SGHDT, CDR2 YYEEEE.

The chain combines TRBV3-1 (or the pseudogene TRBV3-2) with TRBJ2-1, with D maybe TRBD2 (5 bases). CDR1 and CDR2 (germline): LGHDT, YNNKEL (reference sequence). The CDR3 sequence is 13 residues long. Trimming removed 0 bases at V and 8 bases at J, with 8 bases between. In nucleotides, the CDR3 is TGTGCCAGCAGCCAAGAAACGGGATATGAGCAGTTCTTC. This encodes CASSQETGYEQFF.

This clone appeared a single time. The CDR3 nucleotides are TGTGCCATCAGTGAGTTAGAGATCGGAAACACCATATATTTT. Translating gives CAISELEIGNTIYF. The V gene is TRBV10-3, the J gene TRBJ1-3; D gene ambiguous. The CDR3 runs to 14 residues. Germline V gene sequence: CDR1 ENHRY, CDR2 SYGVKD. V lost 1 base and J lost 4, with 8 bases in between.

This rearrangement joins TRBV18 to TRBJ1-5; TRBD1 might be the D (6 bases). V lost 4 bases and J 3 bases, leaving 13 bases between the germline ends. The CDR3 covers 15 residues. CDR1 and CDR2 (germline): KGHSH, LQKENI. The CDR3 nucleotides are TGTGCCAGCTCACGAGGACAGAGTCCCAATCAGCCCCAGCATTTT. This codes for CASSRGQSPNQPQHF.

This sequence joins TRBV2 and TRBJ2-3, with unresolved D. Germline lookup yields CDR1 SNHLY and CDR2 FYNNEI. The V and J ends lost 6 bases and 2 bases respectively, with 9 bases between them. The CDR3 has 13 residues. The DNA of the CDR3 is TGTGCCAGCAGGAGGTTTCCCACAGATACGCAGTATTTT. It encodes CASRRFPTDTQYF. The complete variable domain, with remaining parts taken from reference TRBV2 and TRBJ2-3, reads EPEVTQTPSHQVTQMGQEVILRCVPISNHLYFYWYRQILGQKVEFLVSFYNNEISEKSEIFDDQFSVERPDGSNFTLKIRSTKLEDSAMYFCASRRFPTDTQYFGPGTRLTVL.